The 31 T cell receptor beta chains below all came from one sample that was sequenced in a study of technical replicates of blood from several donors. The protocol was immunoSEQ multiplex PCR, while the TCRdb copy is restricted to in-frame clones and leaves out a portion. Found here are about 90,000 clones, 92% of them singletons; the top ten hold roughly 0.26%. The sequenced material came from T cells isolated from PBMCs. These receptors came from a human donor in good health.

The rearrangement links TRBV2 to TRBJ2-7; possible D gene TRBD1, 6 bases. V lost 2 bases, J lost 4 bases, and 9 bases lay in between. The CDR3 has 13 residues. The germline V gene encodes CDR1 SNHLY and CDR2 FYNNEI. DNA for the CDR3: TGTGCCAGCAGTGAACACAGGGTATACGAGCAGTACTTC. Its protein is CASSEHRVYEQYF.

The chain is built from TRBV5-1 and TRBJ2-1; 9 nucleotides agree with TRBD1. Trimming removed 0 bases from V and 5 bases from J; junction bases left unmatched: 9. The CDR3 has 17 residues. Germline-derived CDR1 and CDR2 are SGHRS and YFSETQ. The CDR3 spells CASSLDYRDRDHNEQFF. The CDR3 coding sequence is TGCGCCAGCAGCTTGGACTACCGGGACAGGGACCACAATGAGCAGTTCTTC.

Here the CDR3 DNA reads TGTGCCAGTAGGGAGGGGGGAGGGTCCTACAATGAGCAGTTCTTC. This translates into CASREGGGSYNEQFF. This rearrangement joins TRBV19 to TRBJ2-1, with D possibly TRBD2 on 7 matching bases. The germline CDR1 and CDR2 sequences are LNHDA and SQIVND (reference sequence). V was clipped by 6 bases and J by 1 base, with 13 bases between them. The CDR3 is made up of 15 amino acids.

The chain links TRBV7-8 to TRBJ1-1; 7 bases match TRBD1. Trimming took 6 bases from V and 6 from J; bases not matched to a gene: 7. Germline-derived CDR1 and CDR2 are SGHVS and FQNEAQ. The CDR3 has 13 residues. As DNA, the CDR3 is TGTGCCAGCAGTCAGCAGGGGGAAGCTGAAGCTTTCTTT. This gives the protein CASSQQGEAEAFF.

The rearrangement joins TRBV11-3 to TRBJ2-2; the match to TRBD1 covers 11 bases. The germline CDR1 and CDR2 sequences are SGHNT and YENEEA. The CDR3 totals 16 residues. With V trimmed by 5 bases and J by 4 bases, 6 bases remained unmatched. The CDR3 DNA follows: TGTGCCAGCAGCCCCGGGACAGGGGGTTTCACCGGGGAGCTGTTTTTT. Protein product: CASSPGTGGFTGELFF. Full variable domain (rest looked up from reference TRBV11-3 and TRBJ2-2): EAGVVQSPRYKIIEKKQPVAFWCNPISGHNTLYWYLQNLGQGPELLIRYENEEAVDDSQLPKDRFSAERLKGVDSTLKIQPAELGDSAVYLCASSPGTGGFTGELFFGEGSRLTVL.

The rearrangement uses TRBV9 and TRBJ2-3; 9 bases agree with TRBD2. J was trimmed by 2 bases and V by 4 bases; bases with no gene match: 8. CDR1 is SGDLS, CDR2 YYNGEE, per germline. The CDR3 is 16 amino acids. CDR3 loop: CASSILAGAITDTQYF. The CDR3 nucleotides read TGTGCCAGCAGCATCTTAGCGGGAGCTATCACAGATACGCAGTATTTT.

This sequence joins TRBV27 and TRBJ2-6, with D perhaps matching TRBD2 (6 bases). The CDR3 spans 15 residues. The V gene's germline CDR1 is MNHEY and CDR2 SMNVEV (reference sequence). V lost 6 bases and J 1 base, leaving 10 bases between the germline ends. The CDR3 here is CASSSEGSGANVLTF. In DNA, the CDR3 is TGTGCCAGCAGCTCGGAGGGATCTGGGGCCAACGTCCTGACTTTC.

V usage is TRBV2 and J usage is TRBJ1-4; D gene unclear. CDR3 length: 14 residues. V was pared by 6 bases and J by 8 bases, with 16 bases between. Looked up from germline, CDR1 is SNHLY and CDR2 is FYNNEI. The CDR3 sequence is CASREISRGEKLFF. The CDR3 bases are TGTGCCAGCAGGGAGATCAGCCGAGGCGAAAAACTGTTTTTT.

The chain has TRBV5-1 and TRBJ2-7; D not resolved. The CDR3 is 15 amino acids. The V gene lost 0 bases and the J gene lost 3 bases, with 13 bases spanning the gap. Per germline, CDR1 SGHRS and CDR2 YFSETQ. CDR3 protein: CASSLAFPSNYEQYF. CDR3 DNA: TGCGCCAGCAGCTTGGCCTTCCCTAGTAACTACGAGCAGTACTTC.

This chain connects TRBV11-2 to TRBJ1-1, with 8 bases fitting TRBD1. Germline trimming cut 2 bases from V and 2 bases from J; bases unmatched to any gene: 13. This CDR3 is built from 18 residues. Germline V CDR1 and CDR2: SGHAT, FQNNGV. This CDR3 reads CASSLLPQTGAANTEAFF. The DNA for the CDR3 is TGTGCCAGCAGCTTATTACCCCAGACAGGGGCGGCAAACACTGAAGCTTTCTTT. Variable domain in full (rest from reference TRBV11-2 and TRBJ1-1): EAGVAQSPRYKIIEKRQSVAFWCNPISGHATLYWYQQILGQGPKLLIQFQNNGVVDDSQLPKDRFSAERLKGVDSTLKIQPAKLEDSAVYLCASSLLPQTGAANTEAFFGQGTRLTVV.

The chain carries TRBV27 and TRBJ1-5, with a tentative D call TRBD1 (6 bases). Trimming left V 3 bases short and J 9 bases short, with 12 bases between. This CDR3 comprises 13 residues. CDR1 is MNHEY, CDR2 SMNVEV, per germline (reference sequence). This chain's CDR3 is CASSFNREGPQHF. In DNA, the CDR3 is TGTGCCAGCAGTTTCAACAGGGAAGGGCCCCAGCATTTT.

The J gene is TRBJ2-1, the V gene TRBV9, with TRBD2 identical over 7 bases. V lost 0 bases, J lost 2 bases, and 11 bases stayed unmatched. The germline CDR1 and CDR2 sequences are SGDLS and YYNGEE. CDR3 length: 18 amino acids. The CDR3 region has the DNA TGTGCCAGCAGCGTAGAGTTGGGACTACCAATAACCTACAATGAGCAGTTCTTC. It specifies CASSVELGLPITYNEQFF.

This clone was seen only once. CDR3 region: CSVEVGGISGANVLTF. Here the CDR3 DNA reads TGCAGCGTTGAAGTTGGCGGGATCTCTGGGGCCAACGTCCTGACTTTC. The gene calls are TRBV29-1 and TRBJ2-6; the D gene is possibly TRBD2 (6 bases). V gave up 1 base and J gave up 0 bases, with 10 bases separating them. This CDR3 has 16 amino acids. Per the germline V gene, CDR1 is SQVTM and CDR2 is ANQGSEA.

The chain is built from TRBV6-5 and TRBJ1-4; possibly TRBD1 for D (6 bases). Germline CDR1 is MNHEY and CDR2 is SVGAGI. CDR3 length: 14 amino acids. The ends were cut back, 4 bases at V and 8 bases at J, with 14 bases in the middle. The CDR3 DNA follows: TGTGCCAGCAGTTCGAACAGGGATCAGGAAAAACTGTTTTTT. It yields the protein CASSSNRDQEKLFF.

Here the CDR3 reads CAWSVEQGAGNTIYF. The CDR3 DNA is TGTGCCTGGAGTGTAGAGCAGGGGGCCGGAAACACCATATATTTT. The rearrangement links TRBV30 to TRBJ1-3; TRBD1 agrees at 8 bases. CDR3 size: 15 residues. Germline V lookup: CDR1 GTSNPN, CDR2 SVGIG (reference sequence). V gave up 0 bases and J gave up 4 bases; unmatched junction bases: 5.

J is TRBJ2-3 and V is TRBV5-4; TRBD2 matches at 11 bases. Germline V gene lookup returns CDR1 SGHNT and CDR2 YYREEE (reference sequence). CDR3 length: 16 residues. V gave up 3 bases and J gave up 2 bases; unmatched junction bases: 5. CDR3 DNA sequence: TGTGCCAGCAGCTCTACGACTAGCGGGGACACAGATACGCAGTATTTT. The encoded protein is CASSSTTSGDTDTQYF.

The chain recombines TRBV28 with TRBJ2-1; 13 bases map to TRBD2. CDR1 is MDHEN and CDR2 is SYDVKM in the germline V gene. V lost 6 bases, J lost 9 bases, and 11 bases stayed unmatched. The CDR3 is 16 residues long. CDR3 amino acids: CASRHKGLAGVSEQFF. Here the CDR3 DNA reads TGTGCCAGCAGACATAAAGGACTAGCGGGAGTTAGTGAGCAGTTCTTC. The whole variable domain, remainder taken from reference TRBV28 and TRBJ2-1, is DVKVTQSSRYLVKRTGEKVFLECVQDMDHENMFWYRQDPGLGLRLIYFSYDVKMKEKGDIPEGYSVSREKKERFSLILESASTNQTSMYLCASRHKGLAGVSEQFFGPGTRLTVL.

This chain links TRBV14 with TRBJ1-2, with D possibly TRBD1 on 6 matching bases. Germline values: CDR1 SGHDN, CDR2 FVKESK. This CDR3 has 14 amino acids. Between the trimmed V and J ends, which lost 4 bases and 0 bases, there was a span of 9 bases. CDR3 coding DNA: TGTGCCAGCAGCCTACAGGGCACTAACTATGGCTACACCTTC. It specifies CASSLQGTNYGYTF.

The rearrangement links TRBV28 to TRBJ1-4, with TRBD1 identical over 11 bases. The CDR3 runs 17 residues. Germline CDR1 reads MDHEN; CDR2 reads SYDVKM. V shed 3 bases and J 4 bases; nucleotides not matched to a gene: 7. The CDR3: CASSLPGTGGNNEKLFF. CDR3 nucleotide sequence: TGTGCCAGCAGTTTGCCCGGGACAGGGGGGAATAATGAAAAACTGTTTTTT.

The gene calls are TRBV5-4 and TRBJ2-5, with D perhaps TRBD2 (6 bases). Trimming removed 4 bases at V and 5 bases at J, with 21 bases between. CDR3 length: 16 residues. Germline CDR1 reads SGHNT; CDR2 reads YYREEE (reference sequence). CDR3 in amino acids: CASSTTAGLEGETQYF. The CDR3 DNA reads TGTGCCAGCAGCACCACCGCGGGACTCGAGGGGGAGACCCAGTACTTC.

This clone was seen only once. The rearrangement uses TRBV18 and TRBJ2-7, with D possibly matching TRBD2 (6 bases). Looked up from germline, CDR1 is KGHSH and CDR2 is LQKENI. V was pared by 5 bases and J by 2 bases, with 13 bases between. The CDR3 covers 14 residues. In nucleotides, the CDR3 is TGTGCCAGCTCATCTCAGGAGGGCCCCTACGAGCAGTACTTC. Translation gives CASSSQEGPYEQYF.

The chain combines TRBV5-1 with TRBJ2-3, with 8 bases fitting TRBD2. The germline V gene encodes CDR1 SGHRS and CDR2 YFSETQ. The junction had 0 bases not matched to a gene; V was cut back by 0 bases and J by 0 bases. CDR3 length: 15 residues. As DNA, the CDR3 is TGCGCCAGCAGCTTGGTAGCGGGGAGCACAGATACGCAGTATTTT. Encoded protein: CASSLVAGSTDTQYF.

The V and J genes are TRBV5-8 and TRBJ2-7, with 8 bases lining up with TRBD2. J lost 5 bases, V lost 0 bases, and 7 bases had no gene match. CDR3 size: 15 residues. The germline CDR1 and CDR2 sequences are SGHTS and YDEGEE. The CDR3 DNA reads as TGTGCCAGCAGCTTGGCCCGACTAGCGTACGACGAGCAGTACTTC. This sequence encodes CASSLARLAYDEQYF. The entire variable domain, with the rest obtained from reference TRBV5-8 and TRBJ2-7, is as follows: EAGVTQSPTHLIKTRGQQATLRCSPISGHTSVYWYQQALGLGLQFLLWYDEGEERNRGNFPPRFSGRQFPNYSSELNVNALELEDSALYLCASSLARLAYDEQYFGPGTRLTVT.

V is TRBV5-1 and J is TRBJ2-3; TRBD2 might be the D (6 bases). CDR1 and CDR2 (germline): SGHRS, YFSETQ. The CDR3 loop spans 16 amino acids. V was pared by 4 bases and J by 0 bases, with 15 bases between. The CDR3 spells CASSRRAGFSTDTQYF. For the CDR3, the DNA is TGCGCCAGCAGCCGACGAGCGGGCTTTAGCACAGATACGCAGTATTTT.

V is TRBV6-5 and J is TRBJ1-1; D gene ambiguous. The ends were cut back, 3 bases at V and 6 bases at J, with 14 bases in the middle. The CDR3 length is 14 residues. Germline loops: CDR1 MNHEY, CDR2 SVGAGI. This chain's CDR3 is CASSYMGLRAEAFF. The CDR3 nucleotides read TGTGCCAGCAGTTATATGGGGTTGAGGGCTGAAGCTTTCTTT.

This clone has a single count. CDR3 bases: TGTGCCAGCAGCGCTAGACAGGTCAGCTCTGGAAACACCATATATTTT. Amino acids: CASSARQVSSGNTIYF. The gene calls are TRBV9 and TRBJ1-3, with TRBD1 as a possible D gene (6 bases). Germline V gene sequence: CDR1 SGDLS, CDR2 YYNGEE. This CDR3 spans 16 amino acids. V dropped 3 bases and J dropped 0 bases, with 13 bases sitting between them.

V is TRBV28 and J is TRBJ2-1; D remains unclear. CDR1 is MDHEN, CDR2 SYDVKM, per germline. The CDR3 extends over 16 amino acids. Trimming removed 5 bases from V and 0 bases from J, with 14 bases in between. The CDR3: CASSRPTVSSYNEQFF. DNA of the CDR3: TGTGCCAGCAGTAGGCCGACTGTAAGCTCCTACAATGAGCAGTTCTTC.

This chain links TRBV6-4 with TRBJ2-7; 7 nucleotides align to TRBD1. The CDR3 contains 13 residues. V lost 8 bases to trimming and J lost 4 bases; unmatched junction nucleotides: 8. Looked up from germline, CDR1 is MRHNA and CDR2 is SNTAGT. CDR3 sequence: CASARGMGYEQYF. The CDR3 region has the DNA TGTGCCAGCGCCAGGGGGATGGGTTACGAGCAGTACTTC.

The V and J genes are TRBV10-2 and TRBJ1-2; TRBD1 matches 9 bases. The CDR3 consists of 12 residues. CDR1 and CDR2 from the germline V gene are WSHSY and SAAADI. V lost 8 bases, J lost 7 bases, and 5 bases stayed unmatched. CDR3 nucleotides: TGCGCCAGCGGGGGGGACAGGGCTGGCTACACCTTC. Its protein is CASGGDRAGYTF.

The chain has TRBV15 and TRBJ1-2, with a possible D match to TRBD1 (6 bases). The CDR3 consists of 15 residues. V was pared by 0 bases and J by 3 bases, with 11 bases between. CDR1 and CDR2 (germline): LNHNV, YYDKDF (reference sequence). CDR3 sequence: CATSRDTRGHYGYTF. The CDR3, as DNA: TGTGCCACCAGCAGAGATACGCGGGGGCACTATGGCTACACCTTC.

The chain couples TRBV5-1 to TRBJ2-7; D call uncertain. This CDR3 has 14 amino acids. Germline CDR1 reads SGHRS; CDR2 reads YFSETQ. V was trimmed by 0 bases and J by 2 bases, leaving 9 bases between them. CDR3 sequence: CASSLGPDTYEQYF. The CDR3 DNA is TGCGCCAGCAGCTTGGGGCCAGATACCTACGAGCAGTACTTC.